This T cell receptor (beta chain) was sequenced for a study of T cell clonotyping in hematopoietic cell transplantation. Produced via immunoSEQ multiplex PCR; TCRdb's table is partial and in-frame only. The sample contains about 8,700 clones, 86% of which appear only once. The receptor's source is a human patient who had an allogeneic stem cell transplant, so the T cells may come from the graft donor. The donor label of this sample is uncertain. Some clones in this sample may be carry-over from other donors' samples. The source was PBMCs, collected 180 days after allogeneic stem cell transplant.

CDR3 residues: CASSLREGDTQYF. The CDR3 DNA reads as TGTGCCAGCAGCTTAAGGGAGGGAGATACGCAGTATTTT. This chain joins TRBV7-3 and TRBJ2-3; 7 bases match TRBD2. V shed 1 base and J 5 bases; nucleotides not matched to a gene: 0. The V gene's germline CDR1 is SGHTA and CDR2 FQGTGA. CDR3 length equals 13 residues.